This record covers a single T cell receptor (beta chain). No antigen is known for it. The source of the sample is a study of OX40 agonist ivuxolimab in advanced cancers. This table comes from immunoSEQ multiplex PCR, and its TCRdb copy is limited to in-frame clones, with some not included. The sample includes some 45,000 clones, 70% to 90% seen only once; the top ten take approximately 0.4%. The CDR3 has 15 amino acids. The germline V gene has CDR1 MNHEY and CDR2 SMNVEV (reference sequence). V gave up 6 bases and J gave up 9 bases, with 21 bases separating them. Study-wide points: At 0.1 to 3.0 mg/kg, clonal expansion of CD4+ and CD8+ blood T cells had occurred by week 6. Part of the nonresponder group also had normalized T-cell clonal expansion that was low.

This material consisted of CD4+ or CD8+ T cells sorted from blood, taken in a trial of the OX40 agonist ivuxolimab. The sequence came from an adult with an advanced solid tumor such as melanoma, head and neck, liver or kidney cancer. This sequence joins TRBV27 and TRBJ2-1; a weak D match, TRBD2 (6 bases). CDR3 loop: CASSGGAGSEGEQFF. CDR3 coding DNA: TGTGCCAGCAGCGGCGGAGCGGGCTCCGAGGGTGAGCAGTTCTTC.